Listed below are T cell receptor beta chains from one sample, sequenced in a study of blood T cell repertoires in COVID-19. Sequencing used immunoSEQ multiplex PCR; TCRdb keeps in-frame clones, though not all of them. The data contain some 110,000 clones, 65% to 80% of them singletons. Sequencing was performed on peripheral blood. Receptors were obtained from an older woman with acute or convalescent COVID-19. The CDR3 runs from the conserved cysteine through the conserved F or W. A row's size may be missing; if present it is once, few, many or a size class.

TRBV24-1,once,CATSDSLDRVGAFF
TRBV9,NA,CASSVEGQGMNTEAFF
TRBV4-1,once,CASSQDTFRTGALSNEKLFF
TRBV6-5,NA,CASPRGYEQYF
TRBV15,NA,CATSRGGGLGAGELFF
TRBV9,many,CASSVAPGSGNTIYF
TRBV15,NA,CATSEYSTGGGYTIYF
TRBV5-8,NA,CASSLVGTPAYEQYF
TRBV5-6,NA,CASSLASLELTEAFF
TRBV2,few,CASTPGRAGGLIDTQYF
TRBV3-1/TRBV3-2,NA,CASSRRQGGSPLHF
TRBV3-1/TRBV3-2,NA,CASSQAAGLSGANVLTF
TRBV3-1/TRBV3-2,NA,CASSQDTGGAGTDTQYF
TRBV12-5,NA,CASGDGMSYEQYF
TRBV5-4,NA,CASSPGGGGRRNTIYF